This T cell receptor (beta chain) was observed in a study of human T cells and chemical hapten exposure. Across the whole study: Donors were sensitized with 2% DPC on the upper inner arm. On the upper back, patch tests were applied with 0.01% DPC and read at 6 days. Broader study findings: In comparison with controls, expanded TCRs gave rise to a significantly larger number of large CDR3 similarity clusters.

The V gene's germline CDR1 is MDHEN and CDR2 SYDVKM. The CDR3 loop spans 12 amino acids. The V gene lost 7 bases and the J gene lost 4 bases, with 8 bases spanning the gap. Stated time point: patch test 2, 6 weeks after DPC sensitization. Regarding treatment: therapeutic diphenylcyclopropenone sensitization with weekly scalp DPC. Each cDNA molecule in the library carried unique molecular identifiers. TCRdb itself ran the RACE reads through MiXCR, one entry per CDR3 protein. The table has about 81,000 distinct CDR3 sequences, 10% seen once. Points on this clonotype: The antigen remains undetermined.

The chain links TRBV28 to TRBJ1-3; D ambiguous. This sequence was found in a woman aged 25-40 years with alopecia areata. Some clones in this sample may be carry-over from other donors' samples. The sample consisted of whole blood, taken in connection with sensitization to the hapten diphenylcyclopropenone (DPC). This chain's CDR3 is CASTQYGNTIYF. The CDR3 region has the DNA TGTGCCAGCACCCAGTACGGAAACACCATATATTTT.